These T cell receptor beta chains were read from a single sample in a study of tumour-infiltrating T cells in Burkitt lymphoma. Using immunoSEQ multiplex PCR, the repertoire was profiled, and TCRdb retains in-frame clones only, with some absent. The sample has 3,300 or so clones; more than 10% are singletons. Sequencing used tumor tissue. These receptors were obtained from a human donor with Burkitt lymphoma. The CDR3 runs from the conserved cysteine through the conserved F or W. Each record gives: D gene, J gene, clone size, V gene, CDR3 DNA, CDR3 protein. D genes are given only for firm matches. Not all rows give a size; the values are once, few, many and, for expanded clones, a class.

NA TRBJ2-2 large TRBV4-1 TGCGCCAGCAGCCAGGGAAACACCGGGGAGCTGTTTTTT CASSQGNTGELFF
TRBD1 TRBJ2-2 NA TRBV9 TGTGCCAGCAGCGGAAGGACAGGTACGAGCACCGGGGAGCTGTTTTTT CASSGRTGTSTGELFF
NA TRBJ1-1 few TRBV9 TGTGCCAGCAGCCCGGGGGAGAACACTGAAGCTTTCTTT CASSPGENTEAFF
NA TRBJ2-7 few TRBV18 TGTGCCAGCTCCGGTACGACCTACGAGCAGTACTTC CASSGTTYEQYF
NA TRBJ2-1 few TRBV6-5 TGTGCCAGCAGTTACTCGAGCAAGGGGAATGAGCAGTTCTTC CASSYSSKGNEQFF
NA TRBJ1-1 NA TRBV30 TGTGCCTGGAGTGTGGGCCTGAACACTGAAGCTTTCTTT CAWSVGLNTEAFF
NA TRBJ2-1 few TRBV5-1 TGCGCCAGCAGCTTGGTAGAGGGAGGCAATGAGCAGTTCTTC CASSLVEGGNEQFF
NA TRBJ2-3 few TRBV7-2 TGTGCCAGCAGCTTACCCACAGATACGCAGTATTTT CASSLPTDTQYF
TRBD1 TRBJ2-2 NA TRBV7-2 TGTGCCAGCAGCCCGACAGGGGACACCGGGGAGCTGTTTTTT CASSPTGDTGELFF
NA TRBJ1-2 few TRBV10-2 TGCGCCAGCAGTGGGGGCAGGGTATATGGCTACACCTTC CASSGGRVYGYTF
TRBD1 TRBJ2-7 few TRBV6-1 TGTGCCAGCAGTGAATGGGGACAGGGGGCCTCCTACGAGCAGTACTTC CASSEWGQGASYEQYF
NA TRBJ2-3 NA TRBV7-2 TGTGCCAGCAGCTTCTTGCGCGGGGATTTGACAGATACGCAGTATTTT CASSFLRGDLTDTQYF
NA TRBJ1-2 NA TRBV2 TGTGCCAGCATTAGCCGGGACGTCAACTATGGCTACACCTTC CASISRDVNYGYTF
NA TRBJ2-5 few TRBV6-5 TGTGCCAGCAGTTACCTGGACGTCCGGGGGGAGACCCAGTACTTC CASSYLDVRGETQYF
NA TRBJ1-2 few TRBV4-2 TGTGCCAGCAGCCAAGAGAGGGTAACTAACTATGGCTACACCTTC CASSQERVTNYGYTF
TRBD1 TRBJ2-7 NA TRBV18 TGTGCCAGCTCTTCCGGGACAGGTCTCTACGAGCAGTACTTC CASSSGTGLYEQYF
NA TRBJ1-1 few TRBV4-3 TGCGCCAGCAGCCAAGATCGGCCGAAGAACACTGAAGCTTTCTTT CASSQDRPKNTEAFF
TRBD1 TRBJ2-7 large TRBV4-3 TGCGCCAGCAGCCCCGGGCGGGGACAGGGTTACGAGCAGTACTTC CASSPGRGQGYEQYF
NA TRBJ2-5 NA TRBV11-2 TGTGCCAGCAGCTTAGGCCAAGAGACCCAGTACTTC CASSLGQETQYF
TRBD1 TRBJ2-1 NA TRBV11-3 TGTGCCAGCAGCTTAGGACAGGGGGCGCAGGGTGAGCAGTTCTTC CASSLGQGAQGEQFF
NA TRBJ1-2 few TRBV5-6 TGTGCCAGCAGCTTTCACCCTAGTGTCTATGGCTACACCTTC CASSFHPSVYGYTF
TRBD1 TRBJ2-7 NA TRBV4-3 TGCGCCAGCAGCCAAGCCTCATCTCCCGGGACAGGGGGCAACGAGCAGTACTTC CASSQASSPGTGGNEQYF
NA TRBJ2-5 NA TRBV7-2 TGTGCCAGCAGCTCCGCCCCTTGGAGGGGCCGCGAGACCCAGTACTTC CASSSAPWRGRETQYF
NA TRBJ1-4 large TRBV4-3 TGCGCCAGCAGCCAAGATCCCCAAGCATTAGGGGAAAAACTGTTTTTT CASSQDPQALGEKLFF
TRBD1 TRBJ1-6 few TRBV6-5 TGTGCCAGCAGCCGAACGAGGACAGGAAATTCACCCCTCCACTTT CASSRTRTGNSPLHF
TRBD1 TRBJ2-1 large TRBV7-9 TGTGCCAGCAGCGCCCGGGACAGGGTCTACAATGAGCAGTTCTTC CASSARDRVYNEQFF
NA TRBJ1-6 NA TRBV5-8 TGTGCCAGCAGGCGGCAGGGAAATAATTCACCCCTCCACTTT CASRRQGNNSPLHF
NA TRBJ1-1 NA TRBV14 TGTGCCAGCAGCCAAGGTCTGGGATATCAAGCTTTCTTT CASSQGLGYQAFF
NA TRBJ1-6 NA TRBV2 TGTGCCAGCAGTTCAGGGGCCGTGAGCTCCTATAATTCACCCCTCCACTTT CASSSGAVSSYNSPLHF
NA TRBJ1-2 NA TRBV29-1 TGCAGCGTTGTAAAAAACTATGGCTACACCTTC CSVVKNYGYTF
TRBD2 TRBJ2-1 few TRBV10-3 TGTGCCATCAGTGAGTCGGCGGGGGGGCTTAATGAGCAGTTCTTC CAISESAGGLNEQFF
TRBD1 TRBJ2-1 NA TRBV9 TGTGCCAGCAGCGTCCGGACAGGGTTCGACGAGCAGTTCTTC CASSVRTGFDEQFF
TRBD2 TRBJ2-3 NA TRBV7-2 TGTGCCAGCAGCCTGGGGACTAGCGCGATCACAGATACGCAGTATTTT CASSLGTSAITDTQYF
TRBD1 TRBJ2-3 few TRBV29-1 TGCAGCGTTGAAGATTACAGGGGATTTGGGCAGTATTTT CSVEDYRGFGQYF
TRBD1 TRBJ2-7 NA TRBV20-1 TGCAGTGCTAGTCAGGGGGAAGAGCAGTACTTC CSASQGEEQYF
TRBD1 TRBJ2-3 few TRBV7-9 TGTGCCAGCAGCCTCAGGACAGGGGGGTTAGATACGCAGTATTTT CASSLRTGGLDTQYF
NA TRBJ1-1 few TRBV6-1 TGTGCCAGCAGTGATTTAGAGAACACTGAAGCTTTCTTT CASSDLENTEAFF